The 20 T cell receptor beta chains below all came from one sample that was sequenced in a study of CD8 T cells in ankylosing spondylitis. TCRdb reprocessed the 5' RACE reads via MiXCR and lists one record per CDR3 protein. This table holds approximately 140,000 distinct CDR3 sequences, 7% to 10% found once. The sequenced sample was synovial fluid, either unsorted or a sorted T cell fraction (not recorded which). The origin of the receptors is a male donor with ankylosing spondylitis.

This clonotype was counted only a few times. The chain carries TRBV12-3 or TRBV12-4 and TRBJ2-7, with D possibly being TRBD1 (6 bases). Between the trimmed V and J ends, which lost 6 bases and 2 bases, there was a span of 8 bases. CDR3 length: 12 amino acids. CDR3 coding DNA: TGTGCCAGCAGGGGGGCTACCTACGAGCAGTACTTC. This gives the protein CASRGATYEQYF.

The sample holds many counts of this clonotype. The chain carries TRBV6-1 and TRBJ1-1; no definite D call. CDR1 is MNHNS and CDR2 is SASEGT in the germline V gene. This CDR3 is 16 amino acids long. V was shortened by 5 bases and J by 0 bases, with 16 bases between the two germline ends. CDR3 DNA sequence: TGTGCCAGCAGTCCAGACTTTGGGGTGATGAACACTGAAGCTTTCTTT. Amino acids: CASSPDFGVMNTEAFF.

This clonotype was counted at least ten times. The chain links TRBV9 to TRBJ1-2; D might be TRBD1 (5 bases). The V gene's germline CDR1 is SGDLS and CDR2 YYNGEE. The CDR3 extends over 16 amino acids. Trimming took off 4 bases at V and 5 bases at J, with 21 bases between the two ends. Here the CDR3 DNA reads TGTGCCAGCAGCCGACAACCGACAGTGGCCGGGTATGGCTACACCTTC. Translating it yields CASSRQPTVAGYGYTF.

This clonotype was seen repeatedly, ten times or more. The chain's CDR3 is CASSPREETYEQYF. CDR3 coding DNA: TGTGCCAGCAGCCCTCGGGAGGAGACCTACGAGCAGTACTTC. The chain links TRBV7-9 to TRBJ2-7; 7 bases map to TRBD2. CDR3 size: 14 residues. Germline-derived CDR1 and CDR2 are SEHNR and FQNEAQ (reference sequence). V gave up 5 bases and J gave up 2 bases; unmatched junction bases: 6. The full variable domain, completed using reference TRBV7-9 and TRBJ2-7, is DTGVSQNPRHKITKRGQNVTFRCDPISEHNRLYWYRQTLGQGPEFLTYFQNEAQLEKSRLLSDRFSAERPKGSFSTLEIQRTEQGDSAMYLCASSPREETYEQYFGPGTRLTVT.

This clonotype was detected ten times or more. The gene calls are TRBV20-1 and TRBJ1-6; D is undetermined. The CDR3 spans 13 residues. V lost 5 bases and J 7 bases, leaving 12 bases between the germline ends. The germline V gene has CDR1 DFQATT and CDR2 SNEGSKA (reference sequence). CDR3 in DNA: TGCAGTGCTGCGGGGATCACAAATTCACCCCTCCACTTT. Translation gives CSAAGITNSPLHF.

This clonotype has at least ten counts. The gene calls are TRBV27 and TRBJ1-6; D is uncertain. V was clipped by 4 bases and J by 0 bases, with 10 bases between them. Germline values: CDR1 MNHEY, CDR2 SMNVEV (reference sequence). This CDR3 comprises 16 residues. DNA of the CDR3: TGTGCCAGCAGTTCACCCCCGAGCTCCTATAATTCACCCCTCCACTTT. Protein sequence: CASSSPPSSYNSPLHF.

This clonotype came up many times. The rearrangement uses TRBV11-2 and TRBJ1-4, with D possibly TRBD1 on 5 matching bases. Between the trimmed V and J ends, which lost 5 bases and 8 bases, there was a span of 18 bases. From germline, CDR1 is SGHAT and CDR2 FQNNGV. This CDR3 has 15 residues. The CDR3 region has the DNA TGTGCCAGCAGCCTCCGGGACTCACTAGGCGAAAAACTGTTTTTT. It yields the protein CASSLRDSLGEKLFF. The full variable domain, its missing parts supplied by reference TRBV11-2 and TRBJ1-4, is EAGVAQSPRYKIIEKRQSVAFWCNPISGHATLYWYQQILGQGPKLLIQFQNNGVVDDSQLPKDRFSAERLKGVDSTLKIQPAKLEDSAVYLCASSLRDSLGEKLFFGSGTQLSVL.

The rearrangement uses TRBV20-1 and TRBJ1-2; no clear D. CDR3 length: 15 amino acids. Trimming shortened V by 2 bases and J by 7 bases, and 20 bases separated the two germline ends. Germline CDR1 DFQATT, CDR2 SNEGSKA (reference sequence). In nucleotides, the CDR3 is TGCAGTGCTAGACCCCGATCTGGAACAGCTGGTGGCTACACCTTC. It yields the protein CSARPRSGTAGGYTF.

There are many counts of this clonotype. The V gene is TRBV2, the J gene TRBJ2-3; 8 bases map to TRBD1. This CDR3 comprises 18 residues. The germline gives CDR1 SNHLY, CDR2 FYNNEI. Losses at the gene ends were 0 bases for V and 3 bases for J; bases not matched to a gene: 11. CDR3 coding DNA: TGTGCCAGCAGTGAAGCGCTTGGCCGGACAGGGAGGACAGATACGCAGTATTTT. It translates to CASSEALGRTGRTDTQYF.

The sample holds a few counts of this clonotype. Here the CDR3 DNA reads TGTGCCAGCAGCTTAGACGGGGGCTACACAGATACGCAGTATTTT. It specifies CASSLDGGYTDTQYF. The chain couples TRBV7-2 to TRBJ2-3; either TRBD1 or TRBD2 may fit D (6 bases each). CDR1 and CDR2 from the germline V gene are SGHTA and FQGNSA. V lost 1 base, J lost 2 bases, and 10 bases lay in between. The CDR3 runs to 15 residues.

This chain uses TRBV6-5 with TRBJ1-2; D unresolved. Trimming cost V 4 bases and J 6 bases, with 15 bases left between them. Germline lookup yields CDR1 MNHEY and CDR2 SVGAGI. This CDR3 region has 14 residues. CDR3 DNA sequence: TGTGCCAGCAGTTCCTTAAGGATACGGGATGGCTACACCTTC. Translating it yields CASSSLRIRDGYTF.

The V call is TRBV9, the J call TRBJ2-3, with 7 nucleotides matching TRBD2. The germline V gene has CDR1 SGDLS and CDR2 YYNGEE. With V trimmed by 0 bases and J by 2 bases, 3 bases remained unmatched. The CDR3 spans 15 residues. The chain's CDR3 is CASSVAGGFTDTQYF. CDR3 in DNA: TGTGCCAGCAGCGTAGCGGGAGGCTTCACAGATACGCAGTATTTT.

The sample holds a few counts of this clonotype. The V gene is TRBV12-3 or TRBV12-4, the J gene TRBJ1-4; D is uncertain. The CDR3 extends over 15 amino acids. Trimming removed 5 bases from V and 4 bases from J, with 14 bases in between. The CDR3 here is CASSRWESGNEKLFF. The CDR3 nucleotides read TGTGCCAGCAGTCGGTGGGAATCCGGTAATGAAAAACTGTTTTTT.

This clonotype was counted only a few times. The V call is TRBV7-9, the J call TRBJ2-1; 9 bases match TRBD2. The germline gives CDR1 SEHNR, CDR2 FQNEAQ (reference sequence). This CDR3 region has 12 residues. V lost 5 bases and J lost 9; bases outside the gene matches: 2. DNA for the CDR3: TGTGCCAGCAGCGGTAGCGGGAGTGAGCAGTTCTTC. As protein: CASSGSGSEQFF.

Many counts were recorded for this clonotype. The chain is built from TRBV7-2 and TRBJ1-6, with no clear D. Looked up from germline, CDR1 is SGHTA and CDR2 is FQGNSA. CDR3 size: 12 residues. V was shortened by 2 bases and J by 8 bases, with 4 bases between the two germline ends. This CDR3 reads CASSLSYSPLHF. The CDR3 DNA follows: TGTGCCAGCAGCTTAAGTTATTCACCCCTCCACTTT.

This clonotype has a handful of counts. This chain connects TRBV20-1 to TRBJ2-3; TRBD2 agrees at 8 bases. This CDR3 region has 14 residues. The germline CDR1 and CDR2 sequences are DFQATT and SNEGSKA (reference sequence). V gave up 3 bases and J gave up 8 bases; unmatched junction bases: 10. The CDR3 nucleotides are TGCAGTGCTAGCTTCGGAGGGGCGGGAGGTACGCAGTATTTT. It yields the protein CSASFGGAGGTQYF.

This clonotype was picked up many times. CDR3 bases: TGTGCCAGCAGCCAAAGGGCTCCAGGACAGGGCTCGTTAAACATTCAGTACTTC. Amino acids: CASSQRAPGQGSLNIQYF. The chain is built from TRBV11-2 and TRBJ2-4, with 8 positions matching TRBD1. The CDR3 runs 18 residues. With V trimmed by 5 bases and J by 6 bases, 18 bases remained unmatched. Germline V gives CDR1 SGHAT, CDR2 FQNNGV.

The V gene is TRBV4-1, the J gene TRBJ2-7; perhaps TRBD2 as D (6 bases). The CDR3 runs to 16 residues. The germline V gene has CDR1 MGHRA and CDR2 YSYEKL. V lost 1 base and J lost 1, with 14 bases in between. In DNA, the CDR3 is TGCGCCAGCAGCCAAGGTGGGGCAGGGAGGTCCTACGAGCAGTACTTC. This encodes CASSQGGAGRSYEQYF.

This clonotype was counted many times. V is TRBV27 and J is TRBJ2-3, with TRBD2 as a possible D gene (6 bases). The V end lost 6 bases, the J end lost 2 bases, and 18 bases lay between the germline ends. Germline V gene data show CDR1 as MNHEY and CDR2 as SMNVEV (reference sequence). The CDR3 has 16 residues. The CDR3: CASSALAVFTTDTQYF. The CDR3 DNA reads TGTGCCAGCAGCGCATTAGCGGTTTTTACCACAGATACGCAGTATTTT.

The chain combines TRBV5-4 with TRBJ2-7; D may be TRBD2 (5 bases). CDR1 SGHNT and CDR2 YYREEE come from the germline V gene (reference sequence). The CDR3 spans 16 residues. The ends were cut back, 0 bases at V and 2 bases at J, with 15 bases in the middle. CDR3 in amino acids: CASSLGGASSAYEQYF. In DNA, the CDR3 is TGTGCCAGCAGCTTGGGGGGAGCTAGCAGTGCCTACGAGCAGTACTTC.